A single sample gave rise to the 18 T cell receptor beta chains below, sequenced in a study of CD8+CD57+ T cells in acquired aplastic anemia. Patients who underwent sequencing had shown CD8+CD57+ cell expansion by flow cytometry. Template material for TCR beta VDJ and CDR3 profiling consisted of genomic DNA. TCRdb reanalysed the reads using MiXCR and keeps one entry per CDR3 protein. The table has under 500,000 distinct CDR3 sequences, around 32% seen once. The sequenced sample was sorted CD4+, CD8+, or CD8+CD57+ T cells (not recorded which) from PBMCs. Receptors originate from a human donor with aplastic anemia.

J is TRBJ2-3 and V is TRBV11-2, with TRBD2 identical over 7 bases. This CDR3 is 16 amino acids long. Germline V gives CDR1 SGHAT, CDR2 FQNNGV. V dropped 5 bases and J dropped 1; count of bases not matched to a gene: 9. CDR3 nucleotides: TGTGCCAGCAGCCCTTTCCGGGGGGTTGGCACAGATACGCAGTATTTT. This translates into CASSPFRGVGTDTQYF.

For this clonotype: Its ends do not fully match the called genes, so a read error is possible. The chain has TRBV7-3 and TRBJ2-1; a weak D match, TRBD1 (6 bases). The CDR3 runs 15 residues. Germline CDR1 is SGHTA and CDR2 is FQGTGA. The CDR3 DNA is TGTGCCAGCAGCTTACAGGGGCGCTCCTACAATGAGCAGTTTTTC. It is translated as CASSLQGRSYNEQFF.

The chain links TRBV7-6 to TRBJ2-3, with D uncertain. Deletions cut 3 bases from V and 4 bases from J, with 8 bases between. The V gene's germline CDR1 is SGHVS and CDR2 FNYEAQ. This CDR3 comprises 13 residues. The CDR3: CASSFAFSDTQYF. The CDR3 nucleotides are TGTGCCAGCAGCTTCGCTTTCTCAGATACGCAGTATTTT. Full variable domain (rest looked up from reference TRBV7-6 and TRBJ2-3): GAGVSQSPRYKVTKRGQDVALRCDPISGHVSLYWYRQALGQGPEFLTYFNYEAQQDKSGLPNDRFSAERPEGSISTLTIQRTEQRDSAMYRCASSFAFSDTQYFGPGTRLTVL.

Many counts were recorded for this clonotype. The V call is TRBV19, the J call TRBJ1-1; 8 bases are a match to TRBD1. Germline CDR1 reads LNHDA; CDR2 reads SQIVND (reference sequence). CDR3 size: 14 residues. The V segment lost 3 bases and the J segment 2 bases; nucleotides outside the gene matches: 2. This CDR3 is CASSIQGANTEAFF. CDR3 nucleotides: TGTGCCAGTAGTATTCAGGGGGCAAACACTGAAGCTTTCTTT.

The gene calls are TRBV20-1 and TRBJ1-1; tentative D call: TRBD1 (5 bases). This CDR3 region has 12 residues. Germline values: CDR1 DFQATT, CDR2 SNEGSKA (reference sequence). Deletions cut 1 base from V and 3 bases from J, with 6 bases between. The CDR3 nucleotides read TGCAGTGCTAGAGTAGGGGACACTGAAGCTTTCTTT. Translated, it gives CSARVGDTEAFF.

The V gene is TRBV6-5, the J gene TRBJ1-5; TRBD1 might be the D (5 bases). The germline V gene encodes CDR1 MNHEY and CDR2 SVGAGI. V was cut by 2 bases and J by 0 bases, with 8 bases left in between. CDR3 length: 15 residues. The DNA of the CDR3 is TGTGCCAGCAGTTACGGGGGTCATAGCAATCAGCCCCAGCATTTT. This translates into CASSYGGHSNQPQHF.

The CDR3 nucleotides are TGTGCCAGCAGCCCCCCACCTGCCTGGGACGGAGGCATGGAGCAGTACTTC. Translating it yields CASSPPPAWDGGMEQYF. This chain links TRBV11-1 with TRBJ2-7; D is perhaps TRBD1 or TRBD2 (5 bases each). The V end lost 5 bases, the J end lost 7 bases, and 27 bases lay between the germline ends. CDR1 is SGHAT, CDR2 FQDESV, per germline (reference sequence). The CDR3 sequence is 17 residues long.

This clonotype has more than one count but fewer than ten. The chain combines TRBV20-1 with TRBJ2-7; 10 bases are shared with TRBD1. CDR1 and CDR2 from the germline V gene are DFQATT and SNEGSKA (reference sequence). Losses at the gene ends were 6 bases for V and 2 bases for J; bases not matched to a gene: 10. The CDR3 sequence is 15 residues long. The CDR3 spells CSAVDRTGGTYEQYF. DNA for the CDR3: TGCAGTGCCGTTGACCGGACAGGGGGTACCTACGAGCAGTACTTC.

This clonotype was counted ten times or more. V usage is TRBV9 and J usage is TRBJ2-7; 9 nucleotides match TRBD2. CDR3 length: 16 residues. V was pared by 6 bases and J by 1 base, with 11 bases of the junction left unmatched. Germline loops: CDR1 SGDLS, CDR2 YYNGEE. CDR3 nucleotides: TGTGCCAGCACTCCGCAGGCGGGAGGGGCATCCTACGAGCAGTACTTC. Translating gives CASTPQAGGASYEQYF. Based on the CDR3 plus reference TRBV9 and TRBJ2-7, the full variable domain is DSGVTQTPKHLITATGQRVTLRCSPRSGDLSVYWYQQSLDQGLQFLIQYYNGEERAKGNILERFSAQQFPDLHSELNLSSLELGDSALYFCASTPQAGGASYEQYFGPGTRLTVT.

This clonotype has ten or more counts. This sequence joins TRBV7-9 and TRBJ2-7; possible D gene TRBD1, 5 bases. The germline V gene encodes CDR1 SEHNR and CDR2 FQNEAQ (reference sequence). Trimming cost V 1 base and J 5 bases, with 15 bases left between them. The CDR3 consists of 15 residues. The CDR3 region has the DNA TGTGCCAGCAGCTTAGGAACAGGCCGATTCCACGAGCAGTACTTC. Translating gives CASSLGTGRFHEQYF.

This clonotype was counted between two and nine times. The V and J genes are TRBV25-1 and TRBJ2-3; TRBD1 is a possible D gene (6 bases). Trimming left V 6 bases short and J 4 bases short, with 17 bases between. The CDR3 contains 15 residues. The germline V gene encodes CDR1 MGHDK and CDR2 SYGVNS. The CDR3 region is CASSVLPGASDTQYF. The CDR3 DNA reads as TGTGCCAGCAGCGTACTGCCAGGGGCTTCAGATACGCAGTATTTT.

In this sample, this clonotype turned up once. This may arise from a read error, as a much more abundant clone is one base away. The chain employs TRBV11-3 and TRBJ1-2; the D gene is possibly TRBD1 (5 bases). Trimming cost V 8 bases and J 4 bases, with 11 bases left between them. In germline, CDR1 is SGHNT, CDR2 YENEEA. The CDR3 length is 12 residues. CDR3 region: CASEDNLYGYTF. DNA for the CDR3: TGTGCCAGCGAGGACAACCTCTATGGCTACACCTTC.

This clonotype was counted at least ten times. The chain recombines TRBV20-1 with TRBJ1-2; possibly TRBD1 for D (6 bases). Germline CDR1 is DFQATT and CDR2 is SNEGSKA (reference sequence). This CDR3 contains 14 residues. The V and J ends lost 6 bases and 0 bases respectively, with 14 bases between them. CDR3 protein: CSAGNRAPNYGYTF. DNA of the CDR3: TGCAGTGCGGGGAACAGGGCCCCTAACTATGGCTACACCTTC.

This clonotype was seen a few times. The chain recombines TRBV9 with TRBJ2-3; weak D call: TRBD1 (5 bases). The germline CDR1 and CDR2 sequences are SGDLS and YYNGEE. Trimming pared 3 bases from V and 1 base from J, leaving 12 bases between. CDR3 size: 15 residues. DNA for the CDR3: TGTGCCAGCAGCGCGACGGCGACAGGCACAGATACGCAGTATTTT. Translating it yields CASSATATGTDTQYF.

Notes on this clonotype: This sequence may be a read error, since a much larger clone differs from it by one base. The CDR3, as DNA: TGTGCCAGCAGGGACAGGACATACGGCGGCTACACCTTC. Its translation is CASRDRTYGGYTF. V is TRBV2 and J is TRBJ1-2; the match to TRBD1 covers 7 bases. V was pared by 6 bases and J by 8 bases, with 9 bases of the junction left unmatched. CDR1 and CDR2 (germline): SNHLY, FYNNEI. This CDR3 contains 13 residues.

The chain uses TRBV6-1 and TRBJ1-2; 7 bases match TRBD1. The ends lost 8 bases at V and 5 bases at J; junction bases unmatched: 11. The germline CDR1 and CDR2 sequences are MNHNS and SASEGT. CDR3 size: 14 residues. CDR3 coding DNA: TGTGCCAGCGGAACTAACGGGGACAGATATGGCTACACCTTC. Its translation is CASGTNGDRYGYTF.

There are a few counts of this clonotype. CDR3 residues: CASSTGTGGGRYTF. In nucleotides, the CDR3 is TGTGCCAGCTCAACAGGGACAGGGGGCGGTCGCTACACCTTC. The chain recombines TRBV2 with TRBJ1-2; 12 bases align to TRBD1. CDR1 is SNHLY, CDR2 FYNNEI, per germline. This CDR3 comprises 14 residues. The J segment lost 9 bases and the V segment lost 8 bases, leaving 10 bases of the junction unmatched.

The chain uses TRBV12-3 or TRBV12-4 and TRBJ1-1, with 9 bases lining up with TRBD1. The CDR3 loop spans 14 amino acids. V lost 5 bases to trimming and J lost 10 bases; unmatched junction nucleotides: 11. The CDR3 sequence is CASSLTTGGIGAFF. CDR3 DNA: TGTGCCAGCAGTCTAACGACAGGGGGAATAGGAGCTTTCTTT.